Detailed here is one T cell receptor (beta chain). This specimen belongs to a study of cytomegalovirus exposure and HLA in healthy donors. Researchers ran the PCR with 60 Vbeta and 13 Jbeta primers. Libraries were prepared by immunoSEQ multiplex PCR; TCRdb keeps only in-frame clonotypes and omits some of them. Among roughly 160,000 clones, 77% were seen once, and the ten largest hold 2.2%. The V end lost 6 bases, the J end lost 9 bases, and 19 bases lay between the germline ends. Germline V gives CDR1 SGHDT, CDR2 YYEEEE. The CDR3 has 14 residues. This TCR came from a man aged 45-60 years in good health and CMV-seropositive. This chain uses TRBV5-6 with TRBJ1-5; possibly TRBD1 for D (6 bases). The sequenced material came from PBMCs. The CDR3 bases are TGTGCCAGCACCCTAAACAGGGCCAAGTGGCCCCAGCATTTT. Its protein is CASTLNRAKWPQHF.